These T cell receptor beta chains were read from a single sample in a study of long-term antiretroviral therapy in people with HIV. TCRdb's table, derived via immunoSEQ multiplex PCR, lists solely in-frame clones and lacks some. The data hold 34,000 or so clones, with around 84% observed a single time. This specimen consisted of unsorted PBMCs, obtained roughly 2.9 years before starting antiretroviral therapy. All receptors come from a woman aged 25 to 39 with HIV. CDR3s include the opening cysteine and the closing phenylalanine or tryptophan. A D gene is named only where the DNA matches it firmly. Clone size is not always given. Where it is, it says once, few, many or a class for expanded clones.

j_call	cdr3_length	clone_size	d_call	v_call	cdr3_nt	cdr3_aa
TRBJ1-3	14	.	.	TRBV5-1	TGCGCCAGCAGCTTGGCTTCAGGGATGAACACCATATATTTT	CASSLASGMNTIYF
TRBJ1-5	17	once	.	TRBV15	TGTGCCACCAGCAGAGAGTATCAGGGAGGCGGAAATCAGCCCCAGCATTTT	CATSREYQGGGNQPQHF
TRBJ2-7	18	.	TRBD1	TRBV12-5	TGTGCTAGTGGTCCCCAACGAGGGGTACAGGGGGCCTCCTACGAGCAGTACTTC	CASGPQRGVQGASYEQYF
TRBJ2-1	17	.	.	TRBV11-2	TGTGCCAGCAGCCCTGACGGGTTGGGGGGGCCTACCAATGAGCAGTTCTTC	CASSPDGLGGPTNEQFF
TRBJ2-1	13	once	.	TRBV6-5	TGTGCCAGCAGCCGAGAACCTGACAATGAGCAGTTCTTC	CASSREPDNEQFF
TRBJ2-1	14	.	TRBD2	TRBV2	TGTGCCAGCAGAGGACTAGCGGGGGGAAATGAGCAGTTCTTC	CASRGLAGGNEQFF
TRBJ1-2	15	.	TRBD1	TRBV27	TGTGCCAGCAGCCCTTCGTATGGGACAGACTATGGCTACACCTTC	CASSPSYGTDYGYTF
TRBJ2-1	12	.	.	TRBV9	TGTGCCAGCAGCCAGGGGGGCCATGAGCAGTTCTTC	CASSQGGHEQFF
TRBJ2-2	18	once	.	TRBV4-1	TGCGCCAGCAGCCAAGATACTGGCATACCGATTAACACCGGGGAGCTGTTTTTT	CASSQDTGIPINTGELFF
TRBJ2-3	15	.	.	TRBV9	TGTGCCAGCAGCGTTGATCCCCACGCCGCAGATACGCAGTATTTT	CASSVDPHAADTQYF
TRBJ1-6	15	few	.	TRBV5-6	TGTGCCAGCAGCCTGCAGGGGAGCGGTAATTCACCCCTCCACTTT	CASSLQGSGNSPLHF
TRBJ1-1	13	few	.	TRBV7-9	TGTGCCAGCAGGGGGCAGATGAACACTGAAGCTTTCTTT	CASRGQMNTEAFF
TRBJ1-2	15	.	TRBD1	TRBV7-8	TGTGCCAGCAGCTCCCCCGGGACAGGGACCTATGGCTACACCTTC	CASSSPGTGTYGYTF
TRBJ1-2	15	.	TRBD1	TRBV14	TGTGCCAGCAGCCAAGTCCCCCGGGACAGGGATGGCTACACCTTC	CASSQVPRDRDGYTF
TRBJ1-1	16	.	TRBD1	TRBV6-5	TGTGCCAGCAGTTACGTGACAGGGTCAATGTACACTGAAGCTTTCTTT	CASSYVTGSMYTEAFF
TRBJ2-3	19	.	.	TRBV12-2	TGTGCAAGTCGTTTAACCGGGACTAGCGGGGGGTTTGTTACAGATACGCAGTATTTT	CASRLTGTSGGFVTDTQYF
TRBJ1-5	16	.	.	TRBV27	TGTGCCAGCAGTCCCCAACCCCGGACAATAAATCAGCCCCAGCATTTT	CASSPQPRTINQPQHF
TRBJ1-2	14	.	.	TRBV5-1	TGCGCCAGCAGCTTGGAATACAGAAACTATGGCTACACCTTC	CASSLEYRNYGYTF
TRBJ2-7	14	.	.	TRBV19	TGTGCCAGTAGTATGGGGGGAAGCTCCTACGAGCAGTACTTC	CASSMGGSSYEQYF
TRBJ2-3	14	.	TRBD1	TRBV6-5	TGTGCCAGCAGATTGACAGGGGGACAGGGTACGCAGTATTTT	CASRLTGGQGTQYF
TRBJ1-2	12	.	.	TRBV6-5	TGTGCCAGCAGTTTACAGGGTGATGGCTACACCTTC	CASSLQGDGYTF
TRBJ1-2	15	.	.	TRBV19	TGTGCCAGTAGTATCTCCCCCCCTTACGCAGACGGCTACACCTTC	CASSISPPYADGYTF
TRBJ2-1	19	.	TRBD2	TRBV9	TGTGCCAGCAGCGAGAGCCCGGGGAGAAGCGGGGGGGTATACAATGAGCAGTTCTTC	CASSESPGRSGGVYNEQFF
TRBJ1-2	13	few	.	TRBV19	TGTGCCAGTAGTATAGAGGACAGCTATGGCTACACCTTC	CASSIEDSYGYTF
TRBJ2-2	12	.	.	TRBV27	TGTGCCAGCAGTTCTAAGACCGGGGAGCTGTTTTTT	CASSSKTGELFF
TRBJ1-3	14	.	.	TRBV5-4	TGTGCCAGCAGCTTGTACTCGACTGGAAACACCATATATTTT	CASSLYSTGNTIYF